Listed here are 27 T cell receptor beta chains from one sample, sequenced in a study of blood T cell repertoires in COVID-19. Here immunoSEQ multiplex PCR was the method, and the copy in TCRdb shows in-frame clones only, minus some. The sample consists of 350,000 to 500,000 clones, 70% to 90% of them appearing once. Sequenced material: PBMCs or T cells enriched from blood (not recorded which). These receptors were obtained from a woman aged 18-29 years who had been exposed to COVID-19.

V and J are TRBV2 and TRBJ2-7; 9 positions match TRBD2. The junction had 17 bases not matched to a gene; V was cut back by 4 bases and J by 4 bases. Germline CDR1 and CDR2: SNHLY and FYNNEI. The CDR3 is 18 amino acids. DNA of the CDR3: TGTGCCAGCAGTGTGGGAGCGGGGGGCAACGGGGGCCGTTACGAGCAGTACTTC. Its translation is CASSVGAGGNGGRYEQYF.

This clone came up once. V is TRBV10-3 and J is TRBJ2-4; D is perhaps TRBD2 (6 bases). V was pared by 3 bases and J by 0 bases, with 9 bases between. This CDR3 comprises 15 residues. Per the germline V gene, CDR1 is ENHRY and CDR2 is SYGVKD. CDR3 bases: TGTGCCATCAGTGAAGGAGGGGAAGCCAAAAACATTCAGTACTTC. It specifies CAISEGGEAKNIQYF.

The J gene is TRBJ2-2, the V gene TRBV27; TRBD2 agrees at 11 bases. Germline trimming cut 5 bases from V and 6 bases from J; bases unmatched to any gene: 8. CDR1 and CDR2 from the germline V gene are MNHEY and SMNVEV (reference sequence). The CDR3 runs 16 residues. The CDR3 region is CASSTRASGRSGELFF. The CDR3 DNA reads as TGTGCCAGCAGTACAAGGGCTAGCGGGAGGTCCGGGGAGCTGTTTTTT.

This clone was counted once. The chain links TRBV10-3 to TRBJ2-7; possibly TRBD2 for D (6 bases). The ends were cut back, 9 bases at V and 3 bases at J, with 15 bases in the middle. The length of the CDR3 is 13 residues. The germline CDR1 and CDR2 sequences are ENHRY and SYGVKD. DNA of the CDR3: TGTGCCATTCGCCCGGGAGAGGGCTACGAGCAGTACTTC. It codes for CAIRPGEGYEQYF.

This chain uses TRBV5-1 with TRBJ1-1, with D possibly matching TRBD1 (6 bases). The CDR3 runs 16 residues. Trimming took off 4 bases at V and 5 bases at J, with 21 bases between the two ends. Germline V gives CDR1 SGHRS, CDR2 YFSETQ. CDR3 in DNA: TGCGCCAGCAGCCCGAAGGGGCCCGGGACAAAGACTGAAGCTTTCTTT. Protein: CASSPKGPGTKTEAFF.

The CDR3 loop reads CASSQENFVEQFF. The CDR3, as DNA: TGTGCCAGCAGCCAAGAGAACTTCGTTGAGCAGTTCTTC. V usage is TRBV4-2 and J usage is TRBJ2-1; no reliable D call. Germline V gives CDR1 LGHNA, CDR2 YNFKEQ. V was cut by 0 bases and J by 9 bases, with 9 bases left in between. The CDR3 has 13 residues.

This CDR3 reads CASSPTDRGREKLFF. In nucleotides, the CDR3 is TGTGCCAGCAGCCCCACTGACAGGGGGCGTGAAAAACTGTTTTTT. The rearrangement uses TRBV28 and TRBJ1-4; 10 nucleotides align to TRBD1. Trimming took 6 bases from V and 7 from J; bases not matched to a gene: 8. The CDR3 is 15 residues long. Per the germline V gene, CDR1 is MDHEN and CDR2 is SYDVKM.

The chain has TRBV7-2 and TRBJ2-1; a weak D match, TRBD2 (7 bases). With 4 bases removed from V and 8 bases from J, the gap between germline ends came to 21 bases. In germline, CDR1 is SGHTA, CDR2 FQGNSA. This CDR3 has 16 residues. The CDR3 loop reads CASSSRGGIRGDEQFF. DNA for the CDR3: TGTGCCAGCAGCTCCAGGGGAGGGATTCGGGGGGATGAGCAGTTCTTC.

The sample holds one count of this clone. The chain links TRBV27 to TRBJ2-3; maybe TRBD2 (5 bases). Germline V CDR1 and CDR2: MNHEY, SMNVEV (reference sequence). Trimming removed 0 bases from V and 6 bases from J, with 7 bases in between. The length of the CDR3 is 13 residues. CDR3 in amino acids: CASSLSIADTQYF. The CDR3 DNA is TGTGCCAGCAGTTTATCGATAGCGGATACGCAGTATTTT.

The CDR3 reads CSVTDRVDTEAFF. CDR3 in DNA: TGCAGCGTAACGGACAGGGTCGACACTGAAGCTTTCTTT. The gene calls are TRBV29-1 and TRBJ1-1, with 8 bases lining up with TRBD1. The length of the CDR3 is 13 residues. The V gene's germline CDR1 is SQVTM and CDR2 ANQGSEA. J gave up 3 bases and V 6 bases, and 6 bases lay outside the gene matches.

This clone was seen repeatedly, ten times or more. The DNA of the CDR3 is TGTGCCAGCAGTTACTCGGGAGGGGTAGGGCAGCCCCAGCATTTT. Translation: CASSYSGGVGQPQHF. The chain uses TRBV6-5 and TRBJ1-5; possible D gene TRBD1, 5 bases. Trimming left V 0 bases short and J 7 bases short, with 13 bases between. This CDR3 region has 15 residues. Germline-derived CDR1 and CDR2 are MNHEY and SVGAGI.

The chain links TRBV20-1 to TRBJ1-2, with D possibly being TRBD1 (6 bases). Germline CDR1 reads DFQATT; CDR2 reads SNEGSKA (reference sequence). CDR3 length: 11 residues. The V and J ends lost 6 bases and 14 bases respectively, with 19 bases between them. The CDR3 loop reads CSASGQIGCTF. CDR3 coding DNA: TGCAGTGCCTCTGGACAGATCGGCTGTACCTTC.

The chain links TRBV5-5 to TRBJ2-5; D may be TRBD1 (5 bases). This CDR3 contains 15 residues. Per the germline V gene, CDR1 is SGHKS and CDR2 is YYEKEE (reference sequence). V dropped 4 bases and J dropped 1 base, with 14 bases sitting between them. The CDR3 loop is CASSLDVGPQETQYF. DNA for the CDR3: TGTGCCAGCAGCCTGGACGTGGGGCCCCAAGAGACCCAGTACTTC.

The J gene is TRBJ2-2, the V gene TRBV2; 8 positions agree with TRBD1. Germline loops: CDR1 SNHLY, CDR2 FYNNEI. Trimming removed 8 bases from V and 3 bases from J; junction bases left unmatched: 11. CDR3 size: 16 residues. CDR3 DNA sequence: TGTGCCAGCTGGCTCGGGCAGGGGGCCTACACCGGGGAGCTGTTTTTT. This sequence encodes CASWLGQGAYTGELFF.

The V and J genes are TRBV10-3 and TRBJ2-7; 9 nucleotides match TRBD1. V shed 0 bases, J shed 3 bases, and the junction held 3 bases outside the gene matches. Germline-derived CDR1 and CDR2 are ENHRY and SYGVKD. This CDR3 contains 15 residues. In nucleotides, the CDR3 is TGTGCCATCAGTGAGTCGGGACAGGGTAACTACGAGCAGTACTTC. It encodes CAISESGQGNYEQYF.

The chain combines TRBV7-2 with TRBJ2-2; D is unresolved. Germline CDR1 is SGHTA and CDR2 is FQGNSA. Deletions cut 1 base from V and 6 bases from J, with 6 bases between. This CDR3 comprises 13 residues. CDR3 coding DNA: TGTGCCAGCAGCTTAGTTGCAGCCGGGGAGCTGTTTTTT. The encoded protein is CASSLVAAGELFF. Complete variable domain (other parts from reference TRBV7-2 and TRBJ2-2): GAGVSQSPSNKVTEKGKDVELRCDPISGHTALYWYRQSLGQGLEFLIYFQGNSAPDKSGLPSDRFSAERTGGSVSTLTIQRTQQEDSAVYLCASSLVAAGELFFGEGSRLTVL.

This clone was recorded once. This chain connects TRBV20-1 to TRBJ1-5; D might be TRBD1 (5 bases). Trimming left V 3 bases short and J 1 base short, with 13 bases between. Germline values: CDR1 DFQATT, CDR2 SNEGSKA (reference sequence). The CDR3 has 15 residues. In nucleotides, the CDR3 is TGCAGTGCTAGTAGAGGAGGGGACAGCAATCAGCCCCAGCATTTT. This sequence encodes CSASRGGDSNQPQHF.

The J gene is TRBJ1-6, the V gene TRBV27, with D possibly matching TRBD1 (6 bases). V lost 3 bases to trimming and J lost 5 bases, with 11 bases between them. CDR1 and CDR2 (germline): MNHEY, SMNVEV (reference sequence). This CDR3 has 15 amino acids. The CDR3 bases are TGTGCCAGCAGTTTCAGACAGGACCATAATTCACCCCTCCACTTT. Its protein is CASSFRQDHNSPLHF.

The chain couples TRBV19 to TRBJ1-4, with D perhaps TRBD1 (5 bases). Germline values: CDR1 LNHDA, CDR2 SQIVND (reference sequence). Trimming took off 1 base at V and 8 bases at J, with 14 bases between the two ends. This CDR3 is built from 15 residues. CDR3 nucleotide sequence: TGTGCCAGTAGTATAGGTGGCAGGGTAAAAGAAAAACTGTTTTTT. Translating gives CASSIGGRVKEKLFF.

The chain links TRBV2 to TRBJ2-1; D possibly corresponds to TRBD2 (5 bases). The CDR3 has 14 residues. V gave up 2 bases and J gave up 6 bases, with 11 bases separating them. Germline V gene sequence: CDR1 SNHLY, CDR2 FYNNEI. The CDR3 bases are TGTGCCAGCAGTGAACCTGGAGGTCGCAATGAGCAGTTCTTC. Its translation: CASSEPGGRNEQFF.

The count of this clone is one. The gene calls are TRBV7-2 and TRBJ2-3, with 10 bases matching TRBD2. Germline V gives CDR1 SGHTA, CDR2 FQGNSA. CDR3 length: 16 amino acids. The ends lost 5 bases at V and 1 base at J; junction bases unmatched: 6. The DNA for the CDR3 is TGTGCCAGCAGCCGCTCTCTAGCGGGAGGCACAGATACGCAGTATTTT. Residues: CASSRSLAGGTDTQYF. The full variable domain, rest sourced from reference TRBV7-2 and TRBJ2-3, is GAGVSQSPSNKVTEKGKDVELRCDPISGHTALYWYRQSLGQGLEFLIYFQGNSAPDKSGLPSDRFSAERTGGSVSTLTIQRTQQEDSAVYLCASSRSLAGGTDTQYFGPGTRLTVL.

The chain employs TRBV7-2 and TRBJ2-1; perhaps TRBD2 as D (5 bases). The CDR3 extends over 17 amino acids. The germline V gene has CDR1 SGHTA and CDR2 FQGNSA. V was cut by 1 base and J by 1 base, with 14 bases left in between. The CDR3 nucleotides are TGTGCCAGCAGCTTAGTGGCTCTAGCAGGTTCCTACAATGAGCAGTTCTTC. Its translation: CASSLVALAGSYNEQFF.

Regarding this clone: The identical CDR3 is also encoded by other nucleotide sequences in the sample. V is TRBV18 and J is TRBJ1-2; 9 nucleotides align to TRBD1. This CDR3 comprises 15 residues. V was clipped by 4 bases and J by 2 bases; unmatched bases: 5. Looked up from germline, CDR1 is KGHSH and CDR2 is LQKENI. CDR3: CASSRPGTGNYGYTF. For the CDR3, the DNA is TGTGCCAGCTCACGTCCCGGGACAGGGAACTATGGCTACACCTTC. Full variable domain (rest looked up from reference TRBV18 and TRBJ1-2): NAGVMQNPRHLVRRRGQEARLRCSPMKGHSHVYWYRQLPEEGLKFMVYLQKENIIDESGMPKERFSAEFPKEGPSILRIQQVVRGDSAAYFCASSRPGTGNYGYTFGSGTRLTVV.

The genes are TRBV9 and TRBJ1-3; possible D gene TRBD1, 5 bases. CDR1 is SGDLS, CDR2 YYNGEE, per germline. The CDR3 contains 14 residues. V was pared by 0 bases and J by 4 bases, with 8 bases between. In DNA form, the CDR3 reads TGTGCCAGCAGCGTAGAAGGGGTCGGAAACACCATATATTTT. Protein: CASSVEGVGNTIYF.

The V and J genes are TRBV5-1 and TRBJ2-7; 13 positions match TRBD2. Germline trimming cut 4 bases from V and 7 bases from J; bases unmatched to any gene: 11. Germline loops: CDR1 SGHRS, CDR2 YFSETQ. The CDR3 runs to 16 residues. The CDR3 DNA follows: TGCGCCAGCAGCCTTGGACTAGCGGGAGAGCCTTGGGAGCAGTACTTC. It is translated as CASSLGLAGEPWEQYF.

The rearrangement uses TRBV19 and TRBJ2-7, with a weak D call TRBD1 (5 bases). V was shortened by 5 bases and J by 3 bases, with 5 bases between the two germline ends. This CDR3 is built from 11 residues. CDR1 and CDR2 from the germline V gene are LNHDA and SQIVND (reference sequence). CDR3: CASSDSYEQYF. CDR3 in DNA: TGTGCCAGTAGTGACAGCTACGAGCAGTACTTC.

This clone was detected only once. The rearrangement links TRBV11-1 to TRBJ2-7; TRBD1 might be the D (6 bases). This CDR3 has 15 amino acids. Germline V gene data show CDR1 as SGHAT and CDR2 as FQDESV (reference sequence). The ends were cut back, 6 bases at V and 0 bases at J, with 15 bases in the middle. Here the CDR3 reads CASSKLTGLSYEQYF. The CDR3 DNA is TGTGCCAGCAGTAAATTAACAGGGCTCTCCTACGAGCAGTACTTC.